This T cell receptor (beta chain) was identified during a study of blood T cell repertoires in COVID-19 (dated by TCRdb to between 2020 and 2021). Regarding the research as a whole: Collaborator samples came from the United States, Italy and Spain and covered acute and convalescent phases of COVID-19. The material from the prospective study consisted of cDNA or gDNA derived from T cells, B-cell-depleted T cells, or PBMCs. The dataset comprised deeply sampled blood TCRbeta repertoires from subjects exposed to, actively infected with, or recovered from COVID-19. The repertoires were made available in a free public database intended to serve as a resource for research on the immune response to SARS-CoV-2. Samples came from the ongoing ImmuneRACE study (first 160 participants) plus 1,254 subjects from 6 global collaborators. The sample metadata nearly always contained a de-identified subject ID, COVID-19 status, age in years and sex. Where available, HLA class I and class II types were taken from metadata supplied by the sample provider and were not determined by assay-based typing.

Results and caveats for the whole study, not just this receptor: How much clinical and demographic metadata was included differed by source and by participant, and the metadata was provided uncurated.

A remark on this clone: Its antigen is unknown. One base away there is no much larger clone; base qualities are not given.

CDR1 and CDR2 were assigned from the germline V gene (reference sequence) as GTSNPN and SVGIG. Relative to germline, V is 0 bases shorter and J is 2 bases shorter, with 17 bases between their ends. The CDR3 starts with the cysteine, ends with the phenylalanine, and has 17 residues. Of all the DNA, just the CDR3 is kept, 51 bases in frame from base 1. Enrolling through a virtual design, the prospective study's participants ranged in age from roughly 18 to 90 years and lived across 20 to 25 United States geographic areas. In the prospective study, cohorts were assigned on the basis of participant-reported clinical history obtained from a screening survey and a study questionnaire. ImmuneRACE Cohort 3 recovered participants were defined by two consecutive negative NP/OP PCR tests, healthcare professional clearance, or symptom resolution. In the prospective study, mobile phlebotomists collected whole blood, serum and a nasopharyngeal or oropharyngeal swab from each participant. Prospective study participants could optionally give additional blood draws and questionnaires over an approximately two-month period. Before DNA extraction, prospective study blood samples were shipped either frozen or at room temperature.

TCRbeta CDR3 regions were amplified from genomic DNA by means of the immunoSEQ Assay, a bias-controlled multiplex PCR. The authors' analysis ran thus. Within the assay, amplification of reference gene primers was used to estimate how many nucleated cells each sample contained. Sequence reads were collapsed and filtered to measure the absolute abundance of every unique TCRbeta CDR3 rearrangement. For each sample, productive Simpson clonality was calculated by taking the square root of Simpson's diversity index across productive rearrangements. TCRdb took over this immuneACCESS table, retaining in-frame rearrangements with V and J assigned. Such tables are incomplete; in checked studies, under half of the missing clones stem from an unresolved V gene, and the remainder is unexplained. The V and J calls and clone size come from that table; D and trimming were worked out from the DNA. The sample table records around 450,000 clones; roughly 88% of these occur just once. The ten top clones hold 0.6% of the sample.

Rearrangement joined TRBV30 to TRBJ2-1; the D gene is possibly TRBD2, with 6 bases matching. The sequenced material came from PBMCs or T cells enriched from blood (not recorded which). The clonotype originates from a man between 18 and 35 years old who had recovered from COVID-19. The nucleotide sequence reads TGTGCCTGGAGTGTACGCCTCCTAGCGAACACCTACAATGAGCAGTTCTTC. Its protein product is CAWSVRLLANTYNEQFF.